The 5 T cell receptor beta chains given below trace back to one sample, sequenced in a study of tumor and adjacent non-tumor tissue in lung cancer. TCRbeta libraries were built with three rounds of nested PCR, modified from ARM-PCR. TCRdb re-derived calls from the multiplex PCR reads in MiXCR, one entry per CDR3 protein. The sample lists about 68,000 distinct CDR3 sequences; about 60% were seen once. No cell sorting was done before RNA was extracted from the tissue. The sequencing sample was made of lung tumor tissue. These receptors all come from a man between 50 and 59 years old with non-small cell lung cancer.

Concerning this clonotype: Mismatch with germline at one junction end may stem from a read error. The V and J genes are TRBV6-1 and TRBJ2-7; D gene uncertain. This CDR3 comprises 17 residues. Per germline, CDR1 MNHNS and CDR2 SASEGT. Here the CDR3 DNA reads TGTGCCAGCAGTGAAAAGGAAGGGAAGCCAGGTTCCTACGAGCAGTGCTTC. It encodes CASSEKEGKPGSYEQCF.

The J gene is TRBJ1-5, the V gene TRBV4-1; D gene unclear. Near its end, the DNA agrees better with TRBJ2-3, so the J call may be wrong. The CDR3 runs 22 residues. CDR1 is MGHRA and CDR2 is YSYEKL in the germline V gene. The CDR3 here is CASSPKLLNRRTSYIYNQPQYF. As DNA, the CDR3 is TGCGCCAGCAGCCCCAAGCTACTGAACCGACGCACCAGCTATATATACAATCAGCCCCAGTATTTT.

This clonotype was observed a few times. The genes are TRBV5-1 and TRBJ2-7; D possibly corresponds to TRBD1 (6 bases). The CDR3 contains 14 residues. V gave up 0 bases and J gave up 3 bases, with 10 bases separating them. CDR1 and CDR2 (germline): SGHRS, YFSETQ. CDR3 residues: CASSLEGGYYEQYF. In DNA form, the CDR3 reads TGCGCCAGCAGCTTGGAAGGGGGTTACTACGAGCAGTACTTC.

This clonotype is a singleton in its sample. One base away lies a much larger clone, so this may be a sequencing read error. The chain is built from TRBV5-4 and TRBJ1-1; a weak D match, TRBD1 (5 bases). The V end lost 4 bases, the J end lost 1 base, and 11 bases lay between the germline ends. There are 14 residues in the CDR3. Per the germline V gene, CDR1 is SGHNT and CDR2 is YYREEE (reference sequence). The CDR3 DNA is TGTGCCAGCAGCCGGGAGGGACCGAACACTGAAGCTTTCTTT. Its translation: CASSREGPNTEAFF. Full variable domain (missing parts from reference TRBV5-4 and TRBJ1-1): ETGVTQSPTHLIKTRGQQVTLRCSSQSGHNTVSWYQQALGQGPQFIFQYYREEENGRGNFPPRFSGLQFPNYSSELNVNALELDDSALYLCASSREGPNTEAFFGQGTRLTVV.

The chain has TRBV5-4 and TRBJ2-5; tentatively, D is TRBD1 or TRBD2 (5 bases each). The CDR3 consists of 15 residues. Germline V gives CDR1 SGHNT, CDR2 YYREEE (reference sequence). Deletions cut 0 bases from V and 1 base from J, with 10 bases between. The CDR3 sequence is CASSLGGPSQETQYF. In DNA form, the CDR3 reads TGTGCCAGCAGCTTGGGGGGACCTTCCCAAGAGACCCAGTACTTC.